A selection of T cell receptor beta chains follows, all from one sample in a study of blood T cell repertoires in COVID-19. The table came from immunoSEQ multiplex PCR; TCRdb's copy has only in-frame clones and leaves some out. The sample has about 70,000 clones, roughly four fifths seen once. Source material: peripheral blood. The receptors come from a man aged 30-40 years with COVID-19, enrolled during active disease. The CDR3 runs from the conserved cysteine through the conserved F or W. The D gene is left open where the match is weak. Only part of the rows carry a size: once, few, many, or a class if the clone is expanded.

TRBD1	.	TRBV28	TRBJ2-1	TGTGCCATCCCTAGGGGAACAGGGGGGATCAATGAGCAGTTCTTC	CAIPRGTGGINEQFF
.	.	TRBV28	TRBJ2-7	TGTGCCAGCAGATCCCCGACAGCCTCCTACGAGCAGTACTTC	CASRSPTASYEQYF
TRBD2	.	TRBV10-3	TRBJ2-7	TGTGCCATCAGTGACCCTGGCGGCGGGAGTTACGAGCAGTACTTC	CAISDPGGGSYEQYF
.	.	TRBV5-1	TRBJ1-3	TGCGCCAGCAGCTTTGATCAGGGATGGAACACCATATATTTT	CASSFDQGWNTIYF
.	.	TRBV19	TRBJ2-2	TGTGCCAGTAGTATAGCCCCAGGGGCTAAGGGCGGGGAGCTGTTTTTT	CASSIAPGAKGGELFF
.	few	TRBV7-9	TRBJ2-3	TGTGCCAGCAGCTTGTGGCCCGGGACAGATACGCAGTATTTT	CASSLWPGTDTQYF
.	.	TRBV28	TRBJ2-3	TGTGCCAGCAGTTTATTAGGCACAGATACGCAGTATTTT	CASSLLGTDTQYF
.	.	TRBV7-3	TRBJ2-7	TGTGCCAGCAGCCAACCCCCCCTAACGTACGAGCAGTACTTC	CASSQPPLTYEQYF
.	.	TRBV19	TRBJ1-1	TGTGCCACGCGGGGCGGCGGAACGGCTGAAGCTTTCTTT	CATRGGGTAEAFF
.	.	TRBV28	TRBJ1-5	TGTGCCAGCAGTTTAGGGAGTCATCAGCCCCAGCATTTT	CASSLGSHQPQHF
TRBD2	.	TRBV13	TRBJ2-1	TGTGCCAGCAGCTCCAGGACTAGCGGGTCCTCCTACAATGAGCAGTTCTTC	CASSSRTSGSSYNEQFF
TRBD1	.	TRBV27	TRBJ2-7	TGTGCCAGCAGTTTGGCAGGGACAGGGAGCGGCTACGAGCAGTACTTC	CASSLAGTGSGYEQYF
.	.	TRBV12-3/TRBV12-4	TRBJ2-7	TGTGCCAGCGGGTGGGGAGGCTACGAGCAGTACTTC	CASGWGGYEQYF
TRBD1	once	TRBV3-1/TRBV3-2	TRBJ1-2	TGTGCCAGCAGCCAAGAACAGGGGAGAACATATGGCTACACCTTC	CASSQEQGRTYGYTF
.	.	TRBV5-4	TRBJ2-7	TGTGCCAGCAGCTCCGGGACAAGCTACGAGCAGTACTTC	CASSSGTSYEQYF
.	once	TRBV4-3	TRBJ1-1	TGCGCCAGCAGCCAAGATCCGCGGGACACTGAAGCTTTCTTT	CASSQDPRDTEAFF
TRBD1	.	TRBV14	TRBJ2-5	TGTGCCAGCAGCCAAGTGACAGGGGTCTGGGAGACCCAGTACTTC	CASSQVTGVWETQYF
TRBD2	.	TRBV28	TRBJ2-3	TGTGCCAGCAGCACCGAACTGTGGACTAGCGGGAGCCGCACAGATACGCAGTATTTT	CASSTELWTSGSRTDTQYF
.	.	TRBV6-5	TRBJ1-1	TGTGCCAGCAGTTATGGTAGCGCTGAAGCTTTCTTT	CASSYGSAEAFF
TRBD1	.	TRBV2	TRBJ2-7	TGTGCCAGTTACCCGGGACAGGGGTCAACCTACGAGCAGTACTTC	CASYPGQGSTYEQYF
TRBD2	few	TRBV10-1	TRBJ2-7	TGCGCCAGCAGTGGACTAGCGGGAGGGACCCACGAGCAGTACTTC	CASSGLAGGTHEQYF
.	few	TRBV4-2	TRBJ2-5	TGTGCCAGCAGCCAAGATCGAGGGAGTGGGAGGGAGACCCAGTACTTC	CASSQDRGSGRETQYF
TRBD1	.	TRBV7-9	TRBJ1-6	TGTGCCAGCAGCTCCCTTTTCGGGACAGGGACAAAATCACCCCTCCACTTT	CASSSLFGTGTKSPLHF
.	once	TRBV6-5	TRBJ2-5	TGTGCCAGCACCCCGAGAGCCCAAGAGACCCAGTACTTC	CASTPRAQETQYF
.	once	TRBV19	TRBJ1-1	TGTGCCAGTAGTATTTTCACGCAGGGAGGAACTGAAGCTTTCTTT	CASSIFTQGGTEAFF
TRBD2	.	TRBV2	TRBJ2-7	TGTGCCAGCAGGAGGGGCGGGAGGGGGACCTACGAGCAGTACTTC	CASRRGGRGTYEQYF
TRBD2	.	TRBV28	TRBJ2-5	TGTGCCAGCAGACTAGCGGGGGAGGAGACCCAGTACTTC	CASRLAGEETQYF
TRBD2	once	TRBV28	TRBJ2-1	TGTGCCAGCAGTTCTACTAGCGCCACACGTTCCTACAATGAGCAGTTCTTC	CASSSTSATRSYNEQFF
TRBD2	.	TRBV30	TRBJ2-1	TGTGCCTGGAGCACCGGGACTAGCGGAAACAATGAGCAGTTCTTC	CAWSTGTSGNNEQFF
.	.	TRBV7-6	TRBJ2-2	TGTGCCAGCAGCTTAGACAGGCCGAACACCGGGGAGCTGTTTTTT	CASSLDRPNTGELFF
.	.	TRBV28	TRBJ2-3	TGTGCCAGCAGACTTAGCACAGATACGCAGTATTTT	CASRLSTDTQYF
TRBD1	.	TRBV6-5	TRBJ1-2	TGTGCCAGCAGTCGAGACAGGGGTTGGTATGGCTACACCTTC	CASSRDRGWYGYTF
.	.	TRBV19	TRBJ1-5	TGTGCCAGTAGTAGATCAGGGTATAGCAATCAGCCCCAGCATTTT	CASSRSGYSNQPQHF
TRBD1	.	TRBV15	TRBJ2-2	TGTGCCACCAGCATACAGGACAGGGTGGCCGGGGAGCTGTTTTTT	CATSIQDRVAGELFF
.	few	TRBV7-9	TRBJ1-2	TGTGCCAGCAGCTTAGGAGCCTCGCGTGGCTACACCTTC	CASSLGASRGYTF
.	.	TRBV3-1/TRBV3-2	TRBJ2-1	TGTGCCAGCAGCCCCCCAGGTGATGGAAAGCAGTTCTTC	CASSPPGDGKQFF
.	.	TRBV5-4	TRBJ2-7	TGTGCCAGCAGCCCACAGGAGACCGGATGGGTGCAGTACTTC	CASSPQETGWVQYF
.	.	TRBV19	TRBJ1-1	TGTGCCAGTAGTACCGGACGAAAGGGGGCTTTCTTT	CASSTGRKGAFF
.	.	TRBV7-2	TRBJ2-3	TGTGCCAGCAGCCCCAGGGTGGCGGGGATCACAGATACGCAGTATTTT	CASSPRVAGITDTQYF
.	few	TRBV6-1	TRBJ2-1	TGTGCCAGCAGTGAAGCAAACGACGGGTACAATGAGCAGTTCTTC	CASSEANDGYNEQFF
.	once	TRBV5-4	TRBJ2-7	TGTGCCAGCAGTTTCAGGGGAGCGGTCCCCTACGAGCAGTACTTC	CASSFRGAVPYEQYF
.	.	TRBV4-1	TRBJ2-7	TGCGCCAGCAGCCAGGTCAGCGGGCGACTTCCCTACGAGCAGTACTTC	CASSQVSGRLPYEQYF
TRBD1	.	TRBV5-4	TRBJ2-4	TGTGCCAGCAGCATGGACAGGAACAAAAACATTCAGTACTTC	CASSMDRNKNIQYF
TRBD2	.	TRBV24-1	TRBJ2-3	TGTGCCACCAGTGATTTGCAGACTAGCGGGAGTAAGGAAGATACGCAGTATTTT	CATSDLQTSGSKEDTQYF
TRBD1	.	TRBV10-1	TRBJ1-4	TGCGCCAGCAGTGTGACCAGGGGGGCCAATGAAAAACTGTTTTTT	CASSVTRGANEKLFF
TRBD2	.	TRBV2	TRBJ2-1	TGTGCCAGCATAGTGCGGGAGAACTACAATGAGCAGTTCTTC	CASIVRENYNEQFF
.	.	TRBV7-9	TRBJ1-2	TGTGCCAGCAGCGCAAGCAGGGAAGGAGGCTACACCTTC	CASSASREGGYTF
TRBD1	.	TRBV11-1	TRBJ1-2	TGTGCCAGCAGCTACAGGGGTACTAACTATGGCTACACCTTC	CASSYRGTNYGYTF
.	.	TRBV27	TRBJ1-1	TGTGCCAGCATCGGGGTCACTGAAGCTTTCTTT	CASIGVTEAFF
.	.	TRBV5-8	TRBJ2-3	TGTGCCAGCAGCTTGGGAACAGGGTCGTTGGTCACAGATACGCAGTATTTT	CASSLGTGSLVTDTQYF
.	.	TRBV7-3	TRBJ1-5	TGTGCCAGCAGCTCTGGGGCGGGAAATCAGCCCCAGCATTTT	CASSSGAGNQPQHF
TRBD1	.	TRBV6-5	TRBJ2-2	TGTGCCAGCAAGCGTCAGACAGGGCCACCGGGGGAGCTGTTTTTT	CASKRQTGPPGELFF
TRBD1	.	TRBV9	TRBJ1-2	TGTGCCAGCAGCCCCTCAAACGGACAGGGGGGGGGCTACACCTTC	CASSPSNGQGGGYTF
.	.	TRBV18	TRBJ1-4	TGTGCCAGCTCACCGGGGGGGGTCTGGCTGTTTTTT	CASSPGGVWLFF
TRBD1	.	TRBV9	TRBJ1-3	TGTGCCAGCAGCGTATCGACAGGGGTAAATGGAAACACCATATATTTT	CASSVSTGVNGNTIYF
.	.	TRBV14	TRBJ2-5	TGTGCCAGCAGCCAAGATCGTGGAGGGGCAGAGACCCAGTACTTC	CASSQDRGGAETQYF
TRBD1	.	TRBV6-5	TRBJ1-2	TGTGCCAGCACAGGGGGCGTGGGATATGGCTACACCTTC	CASTGGVGYGYTF
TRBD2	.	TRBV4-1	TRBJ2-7	TGCGCCAGCAGCCAAGTGCTGACTAGCGGGAGTTACGAGCAGTACTTC	CASSQVLTSGSYEQYF
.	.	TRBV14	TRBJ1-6	TGTGCCAGCAGGCAGGGTATTACCAATTCACCCCTCCACTTT	CASRQGITNSPLHF